The 15 T cell receptor beta chains below all came from one sample that was sequenced in a study of early T cells in non-severe SARS-CoV-2 infection. Via MiXCR, TCRdb re-called the 5' RACE reads, giving one row per CDR3 protein. The sample lists fewer than 110,000 distinct CDR3 sequences; 8.5% to 14% were seen once. The specimen was whole blood. Source of these receptors: an adult who was a healthcare worker with PCR-confirmed SARS-CoV-2 infection or an uninfected control (not recorded which).

The table lists this clonotype with a few counts. The V gene is TRBV20-1, the J gene TRBJ2-1; D remains unclear. Deletions cut 3 bases from V and 3 bases from J, with 6 bases between. From germline, CDR1 is DFQATT and CDR2 SNEGSKA (reference sequence). The CDR3 is made up of 12 amino acids. The CDR3 DNA follows: TGCAGTGCTAGTTCCGGCTACAATGAGCAGTTCTTC. Translation gives CSASSGYNEQFF.

This clonotype appeared many times. V and J are TRBV6-6 and TRBJ2-5; possibly TRBD1 for D (5 bases). Trimming stripped 6 bases from V and 5 bases from J, with 10 bases between. The CDR3 is made up of 12 amino acids. Germline CDR1 and CDR2: MNHNY and SVGAGI (reference sequence). CDR3 DNA sequence: TGTGCCAGCAGCAGGGCTCCCGAGACCCAGTACTTC. Protein sequence: CASSRAPETQYF.

The sample holds a few counts of this clonotype. The V call is TRBV28, the J call TRBJ1-4; perhaps TRBD1 as D (6 bases). V lost 6 bases and J 2 bases, leaving 13 bases between the germline ends. Germline V CDR1 and CDR2: MDHEN, SYDVKM. The CDR3 is 15 amino acids. The CDR3 DNA is TGTGCCAGCAGGTACCCAGGGGCGACTAATGAAAAACTGTTTTTT. It encodes CASRYPGATNEKLFF.

This clonotype was counted ten times or more. V usage is TRBV30 and J usage is TRBJ2-1; D is uncertain. The V end lost 5 bases, the J end lost 6 bases, and 14 bases lay between the germline ends. Germline CDR1 is GTSNPN and CDR2 is SVGIG (reference sequence). The CDR3 is 13 residues long. Written as DNA, the CDR3 is TGTGCCTGGGGACCGAACCTCCGCAATGAGCAGTTCTTC. Residues: CAWGPNLRNEQFF. The complete variable domain, with remaining parts taken from reference TRBV30 and TRBJ2-1, reads SQTIHQWPATLVQPVGSPLSLECTVEGTSNPNLYWYRQAAGRGLQLLFYSVGIGQISSEVPQNLSASRPQDRQFILSSKKLLLSDSGFYLCAWGPNLRNEQFFGPGTRLTVL.

The V call is TRBV2, the J call TRBJ1-6; D is unclear. CDR1 is SNHLY and CDR2 is FYNNEI in the germline V gene. The V gene lost 6 bases and the J gene lost 6 bases, with 18 bases spanning the gap. CDR3 length equals 16 residues. CDR3 protein: CASSSYGNPINSPLHF. The CDR3 bases are TGTGCCAGCAGCTCCTACGGGAATCCCATTAATTCACCCCTCCACTTT.

This clonotype was seen repeatedly, ten times or more. One end of the junction is discordant with germline, which a read error may explain. V is TRBV20-1 and J is TRBJ2-3; no firm D call. The germline gives CDR1 DFQATT, CDR2 SNEGSKA (reference sequence). This CDR3 spans 14 amino acids. For the CDR3, the DNA is TGCAGTGCTTTCCGACCGCCCCGCACAGATACGCAGTTTTTT. Encoded protein: CSAFRPPRTDTQFF.

There are many counts of this clonotype. The chain is built from TRBV29-1 and TRBJ2-1, with no clear D. Germline CDR1 SQVTM, CDR2 ANQGSEA. This CDR3 is built from 14 residues. Trimming took 3 bases from V and 0 from J, leaving 9 bases between them. CDR3 amino acids: CSVDPPSSYNEQFF. CDR3 in DNA: TGCAGCGTTGACCCCCCGAGCTCCTACAATGAGCAGTTCTTC.

V is TRBV2 and J is TRBJ1-1; D unresolved. V lost 1 base to trimming and J lost 5 bases, with 5 bases between them. In germline, CDR1 is SNHLY, CDR2 FYNNEI. This CDR3 contains 12 residues. CDR3 sequence: CASSEVGTEAFF. The CDR3 DNA is TGTGCCAGCAGTGAAGTGGGGACTGAAGCTTTCTTT.

This rearrangement joins TRBV27 to TRBJ2-5; D is possibly TRBD1 (5 bases). Germline V gene sequence: CDR1 MNHEY, CDR2 SMNVEV (reference sequence). This CDR3 spans 14 amino acids. V lost 7 bases to trimming and J lost 3 bases, with 15 bases between them. DNA of the CDR3: TGTGCCAGCAAGATCTCAGGGTGGGAAGAGACCCAGTACTTC. Translation: CASKISGWEETQYF.

There are a few counts of this clonotype. The J gene is TRBJ2-7, the V gene TRBV7-8, with 10 nucleotides matching TRBD1. The V gene end was trimmed by 5 bases and the J gene end by 5 bases; junction bases not matched to a gene: 6. The CDR3 is 14 amino acids. Germline values: CDR1 SGHVS, CDR2 FQNEAQ. The DNA for the CDR3 is TGTGCCAGCAGCCCGCGGACAGGGGGGCACGAGCAGTACTTC. Protein product: CASSPRTGGHEQYF.

This clonotype was observed at least ten times. This chain links TRBV3-1 with TRBJ1-2; no reliable D call. This CDR3 has 17 amino acids. Trimming took off 1 base at V and 4 bases at J, with 19 bases between the two ends. Germline loops: CDR1 LGHDT, CDR2 YNNKEL (reference sequence). In nucleotides, the CDR3 is TGTGCCAGCAGCCAAGGGTATGGGTTGCAGAACCCCTATGGCTACACCTTC. This translates into CASSQGYGLQNPYGYTF.

With respect to this clonotype: Being one base from a much bigger clone, this may be a read error. This chain joins TRBV10-3 and TRBJ1-1; a possible D gene is TRBD1 (6 bases). The CDR3 contains 14 residues. V dropped 5 bases and J dropped 6 bases, with 16 bases sitting between them. Looked up from germline, CDR1 is ENHRY and CDR2 is SYGVKD. The CDR3, as DNA: TGTGCCATCAGTTCGCGGGTCAGGGGCGCTGAAGCTTTCTTT. Its protein is CAISSRVRGAEAFF.

The rearrangement uses TRBV14 and TRBJ2-7; no reliable D call. The CDR3 consists of 14 residues. Germline CDR1 and CDR2: SGHDN and FVKESK. V shed 4 bases and J shed 2 bases, with 12 bases lying between them. CDR3 bases: TGTGCCAGCAGCCCTGGTGGAAATCCCTACGAGCAGTACTTC. Residues: CASSPGGNPYEQYF.

The sample holds many counts of this clonotype. The rearrangement joins TRBV20-1 to TRBJ1-5; D ambiguous. Per germline, CDR1 DFQATT and CDR2 SNEGSKA (reference sequence). Trimming removed 6 bases from V and 0 bases from J, with 18 bases in between. This CDR3 is built from 16 residues. The CDR3 spells CSALSRGAYSNQPQHF. The CDR3 DNA reads TGCAGTGCCCTCTCCAGAGGAGCTTATAGCAATCAGCCCCAGCATTTT.

This clonotype appeared many times. The gene calls are TRBV7-9 and TRBJ2-4; D is perhaps TRBD1 (6 bases). Germline V gives CDR1 SEHNR, CDR2 FQNEAQ (reference sequence). The CDR3 is made up of 13 amino acids. V was cut by 5 bases and J by 15 bases, with 20 bases left in between. The CDR3 loop reads CASSQQGIDYSYF. DNA of the CDR3: TGTGCCAGCAGCCAACAGGGAATCGACTATTCGTACTTC.